This paragraph reports one T cell receptor beta chain. Antigen: not known. The data originate from a study of T cells in localized non-small cell lung cancer. Findings and caveats of the study: The highest T cell clonality was in uninvolved adjacent lung, above tumor.

Germline lookup yields CDR1 SEHNR and CDR2 FQNEAQ (reference sequence). Unmatched junction bases numbered 5, after V lost 8 bases and J lost 2 bases. This CDR3 has 13 amino acids. Assay: immunoSEQ multiplex PCR; the TCRdb copy retains only in-frame clones and omits some. The sample includes around 30,000 clones, around nine tenths seen only once; the top ten take roughly 13%. The TCR sequence derives from a female donor older than 55 with stage III squamous cell lung carcinoma. This rearrangement joins TRBV7-9 to TRBJ2-7; 8 bases are shared with TRBD1. Sequencing used peripheral blood, obtained before any cancer treatment. The CDR3 here is CASGRGRAYEQYF. DNA of the CDR3: TGTGCCAGCGGCAGGGGGCGCGCCTACGAGCAGTACTTC.